Shown below are 23 T cell receptor beta chains from a single sample sequenced in a study of siplizumab effects on memory and regulatory T cells. Assay: immunoSEQ multiplex PCR; the TCRdb copy retains only in-frame clones and omits some. The table shows approximately 92,000 clones, with roughly 94% occurring only once. The sequencing sample was made of non-Treg CD4+ T cells sorted from blood. The receptors were gathered from a human donor in good health.

This chain joins TRBV6-5 and TRBJ1-1; D unresolved. The CDR3 has 15 residues. V was trimmed by 4 bases and J by 5 bases, leaving 17 bases between them. Germline assignment: CDR1 MNHEY and CDR2 SVGAGI. CDR3 sequence reads: CASSSSPVWNTEAFF. The CDR3 region has the DNA TGTGCCAGCAGTTCCTCCCCCGTATGGAATACTGAAGCTTTCTTT.

This chain connects TRBV14 to TRBJ2-5; 10 bases fit TRBD2. The CDR3 has 15 amino acids. The V and J ends lost 4 bases and 1 base, in that order; junction bases with no gene match: 3. Germline V CDR1 and CDR2: SGHDN, FVKESK. DNA of the CDR3: TGTGCCAGCAGCCCTGGACTAGCGGCCCAAGAGACCCAGTACTTC. Its protein product is CASSPGLAAQETQYF.

In its sample, this clone was seen a few times. The rearrangement uses TRBV19 and TRBJ1-5; D gene unclear. Per the germline V gene, CDR1 is LNHDA and CDR2 is SQIVND (reference sequence). CDR3 length equals 12 residues. The V gene lost 5 bases and the J gene lost 7 bases, with 9 bases spanning the gap. CDR3 DNA: TGTGCCAGTAGTCGCGACGGACAGCCCCAGCATTTT. Amino acid sequence: CASSRDGQPQHF.

The gene calls are TRBV10-3 and TRBJ2-1, with D possibly called TRBD1 or TRBD2 (6 bases each). There are 12 residues in the CDR3. The germline V gene encodes CDR1 ENHRY and CDR2 SYGVKD. Trimming took off 4 bases at V and 7 bases at J, with 8 bases between the two ends. CDR3 amino acids: CAISVGGNEQFF. The DNA of the CDR3 is TGTGCCATCAGTGTAGGGGGGAATGAGCAGTTCTTC.

The rearrangement uses TRBV25-1 and TRBJ1-3; D remains unclear. V lost 4 bases, J lost 4 bases, and 8 bases lay in between. The CDR3 has 13 residues. CDR1 MGHDK and CDR2 SYGVNS come from the germline V gene. For the CDR3, the DNA is TGTGCCAGCAGTGTCCCGGGGGGAAACACCATATATTTT. It yields the protein CASSVPGGNTIYF.

The rearrangement links TRBV28 to TRBJ1-1; 8 positions agree with TRBD1. This CDR3 region has 13 residues. Per the germline V gene, CDR1 is MDHEN and CDR2 is SYDVKM. V trimming: 0 bases; J trimming: 8 bases; junction bases outside the gene matches: 2. This chain's CDR3 is CASSLWDRVEAFF. Written as DNA, the CDR3 is TGTGCCAGCAGTTTATGGGACAGGGTCGAAGCTTTCTTT.

The chain carries TRBV7-9 and TRBJ1-1; no clear D gene. The CDR3 covers 14 residues. V was clipped by 3 bases and J by 4 bases, with 12 bases between them. CDR1 is SEHNR and CDR2 is FQNEAQ in the germline V gene (reference sequence). The CDR3 spells CASSFGRGSTEAFF. The CDR3, as DNA: TGTGCCAGCAGCTTTGGACGGGGAAGCACTGAAGCTTTCTTT.

The rearrangement links TRBV7-9 to TRBJ1-1, with D uncertain. This CDR3 has 16 amino acids. Germline V lookup: CDR1 SEHNR, CDR2 FQNEAQ (reference sequence). V lost 3 bases, J lost 1 base, and 15 bases lay in between. The CDR3 nucleotides are TGTGCCAGCAGCTTTATGGGCCCGCTAGAGAACACTGAAGCTTTCTTT. Protein product: CASSFMGPLENTEAFF.

The CDR3 loop reads CARSRNFITGKGSTGELFF. The CDR3 coding sequence is TGTGCCAGAAGCCGTAACTTTATCACAGGGAAGGGGTCCACCGGGGAGCTGTTTTTT. This chain uses TRBV5-3 with TRBJ2-2, with a possible D match to TRBD1 (6 bases). TRBV5-3 is an open reading frame whose function is uncertain. The V end was cut by 4 bases, the J end by 4 bases, with 26 bases between. The CDR3 totals 19 residues.

The chain has TRBV4-2 and TRBJ2-3, with TRBD2 matching 8 bases. In germline, CDR1 is LGHNA, CDR2 YNFKEQ. The CDR3 consists of 16 residues. Trimming took 4 bases from V and 4 from J; bases not matched to a gene: 10. CDR3 amino acids: CASSRVVAGGSDTQYF. CDR3 nucleotides: TGTGCCAGCAGCCGCGTCGTGGCGGGAGGATCAGATACGCAGTATTTT.

CDR3 bases: TGTGCCAGCAGACGGAGTGAGGGAAACACCATATATTTT. Protein: CASRRSEGNTIYF. The V call is TRBV6-5, the J call TRBJ1-3, with D unclear. CDR3 length equals 13 residues. Trimming pared 6 bases from V and 4 bases from J, leaving 10 bases between. CDR1 and CDR2 from the germline V gene are MNHEY and SVGAGI.

The chain recombines TRBV5-1 with TRBJ2-7; D is ambiguous. The germline gives CDR1 SGHRS, CDR2 YFSETQ. The CDR3 sequence is 13 residues long. Trimming left V 3 bases short and J 1 base short, with 8 bases between. CDR3 region: CASSYGPSYEQYF. Here the CDR3 DNA reads TGCGCCAGCAGCTACGGGCCGTCCTACGAGCAGTACTTC.

There are a few counts of this clone. This chain connects TRBV5-1 to TRBJ1-3; unclear D gene. V lost 0 bases to trimming and J lost 2 bases, with 9 bases between them. Germline V CDR1 and CDR2: SGHRS, YFSETQ. This CDR3 is 15 amino acids long. The CDR3 bases are TGCGCCAGCAGCTTGGCCGCAGGAGCTGGAAACACCATATATTTT. This translates into CASSLAAGAGNTIYF.

The genes are TRBV11-2 and TRBJ2-7; no reliable D call. V was pared by 5 bases and J by 2 bases, with 16 bases between. Germline V CDR1 and CDR2: SGHAT, FQNNGV. This CDR3 is built from 15 residues. The CDR3 DNA is TGTGCCAGCAGCCCAAGAGATAGGCAGGCCTACGAGCAGTACTTC. The encoded protein is CASSPRDRQAYEQYF.

The J gene is TRBJ1-6, the V gene TRBV6-1, with 8 bases aligning to TRBD1. CDR1 is MNHNS, CDR2 SASEGT, per germline. V lost 6 bases, J lost 8 bases, and 6 bases stayed unmatched. This CDR3 contains 14 residues. The CDR3 is CASSRTGSDSPLHF. In nucleotides, the CDR3 is TGTGCCAGCAGCCGGACAGGGTCGGATTCACCCCTCCACTTT.

This sequence joins TRBV28 and TRBJ1-1; no firm D call. The germline V and J ends were trimmed by 7 bases and 3 bases, with 6 bases remaining between them. This CDR3 is built from 11 residues. Looked up from germline, CDR1 is MDHEN and CDR2 is SYDVKM. Here the CDR3 reads CASTQYTEAFF. In DNA form, the CDR3 reads TGTGCCAGCACACAATACACTGAAGCTTTCTTT.

CDR3: CASSLAAWTSYNEQFF. The CDR3 bases are TGCGCCAGCAGCTTGGCCGCATGGACTTCCTACAATGAGCAGTTCTTC. The chain couples TRBV5-1 to TRBJ2-1; maybe TRBD2 (5 bases). There are 16 residues in the CDR3. The V and J ends lost 0 bases and 1 base respectively, with 11 bases between them. Per the germline V gene, CDR1 is SGHRS and CDR2 is YFSETQ.

V usage is TRBV19 and J usage is TRBJ2-3; D not resolved. Germline CDR1 reads LNHDA; CDR2 reads SQIVND (reference sequence). The length of the CDR3 is 13 residues. The V end was cut by 10 bases, the J end by 4 bases, with 15 bases between. This chain's CDR3 is CATGVVKADTQYF. Here the CDR3 DNA reads TGTGCCACTGGGGTGGTCAAGGCAGATACGCAGTATTTT.

The chain recombines TRBV30 with TRBJ1-1; D remains ambiguous. CDR3 length: 13 amino acids. The V gene's germline CDR1 is GTSNPN and CDR2 SVGIG (reference sequence). Trimming pared 1 base from V and 3 bases from J, leaving 9 bases between. CDR3 region: CAWSGWTHTEAFF. CDR3 coding DNA: TGTGCCTGGAGTGGATGGACCCACACTGAAGCTTTCTTT.

V and J are TRBV29-1 and TRBJ1-2; D might be TRBD1 (5 bases). The CDR3 loop spans 13 amino acids. From germline, CDR1 is SQVTM and CDR2 ANQGSEA. V was shortened by 5 bases and J by 3 bases, with 13 bases between the two germline ends. The CDR3 region has the DNA TGCAGCGTTTATGAGGGGACCGACTATGGCTACACCTTC. Its protein is CSVYEGTDYGYTF.

This sequence joins TRBV27 and TRBJ2-1, with 13 bases fitting TRBD2. Germline CDR1 reads MNHEY; CDR2 reads SMNVEV (reference sequence). V lost 3 bases and J lost 6; bases outside the gene matches: 8. This CDR3 has 17 amino acids. CDR3 DNA sequence: TGTGCCAGCAGTTTTTCCATACTAGCGGGAGGGGGCAATGAGCAGTTCTTC. It codes for CASSFSILAGGGNEQFF.

This clone showed up just once. J is TRBJ2-6 and V is TRBV28; tentatively, D is TRBD1 (5 bases). Germline V lookup: CDR1 MDHEN, CDR2 SYDVKM. The CDR3 covers 16 residues. V shed 5 bases and J shed 3 bases, with 14 bases lying between them. The CDR3 nucleotides are TGTGCCAGCAGTCTACAGAGCAGGGTTGGGGCCAACGTCCTGACTTTC. Its translation: CASSLQSRVGANVLTF.

CDR3 nucleotide sequence: TGTGCCAGCAGCCCGGCCTTTCGGGATGCGGAGACCCAGTACTTC. It yields the protein CASSPAFRDAETQYF. The V gene is TRBV4-2, the J gene TRBJ2-5, with a tentative D call TRBD2 (5 bases). V gave up 4 bases and J gave up 5 bases, with 17 bases separating them. The germline V gene encodes CDR1 LGHNA and CDR2 YNFKEQ. This CDR3 is built from 15 residues.